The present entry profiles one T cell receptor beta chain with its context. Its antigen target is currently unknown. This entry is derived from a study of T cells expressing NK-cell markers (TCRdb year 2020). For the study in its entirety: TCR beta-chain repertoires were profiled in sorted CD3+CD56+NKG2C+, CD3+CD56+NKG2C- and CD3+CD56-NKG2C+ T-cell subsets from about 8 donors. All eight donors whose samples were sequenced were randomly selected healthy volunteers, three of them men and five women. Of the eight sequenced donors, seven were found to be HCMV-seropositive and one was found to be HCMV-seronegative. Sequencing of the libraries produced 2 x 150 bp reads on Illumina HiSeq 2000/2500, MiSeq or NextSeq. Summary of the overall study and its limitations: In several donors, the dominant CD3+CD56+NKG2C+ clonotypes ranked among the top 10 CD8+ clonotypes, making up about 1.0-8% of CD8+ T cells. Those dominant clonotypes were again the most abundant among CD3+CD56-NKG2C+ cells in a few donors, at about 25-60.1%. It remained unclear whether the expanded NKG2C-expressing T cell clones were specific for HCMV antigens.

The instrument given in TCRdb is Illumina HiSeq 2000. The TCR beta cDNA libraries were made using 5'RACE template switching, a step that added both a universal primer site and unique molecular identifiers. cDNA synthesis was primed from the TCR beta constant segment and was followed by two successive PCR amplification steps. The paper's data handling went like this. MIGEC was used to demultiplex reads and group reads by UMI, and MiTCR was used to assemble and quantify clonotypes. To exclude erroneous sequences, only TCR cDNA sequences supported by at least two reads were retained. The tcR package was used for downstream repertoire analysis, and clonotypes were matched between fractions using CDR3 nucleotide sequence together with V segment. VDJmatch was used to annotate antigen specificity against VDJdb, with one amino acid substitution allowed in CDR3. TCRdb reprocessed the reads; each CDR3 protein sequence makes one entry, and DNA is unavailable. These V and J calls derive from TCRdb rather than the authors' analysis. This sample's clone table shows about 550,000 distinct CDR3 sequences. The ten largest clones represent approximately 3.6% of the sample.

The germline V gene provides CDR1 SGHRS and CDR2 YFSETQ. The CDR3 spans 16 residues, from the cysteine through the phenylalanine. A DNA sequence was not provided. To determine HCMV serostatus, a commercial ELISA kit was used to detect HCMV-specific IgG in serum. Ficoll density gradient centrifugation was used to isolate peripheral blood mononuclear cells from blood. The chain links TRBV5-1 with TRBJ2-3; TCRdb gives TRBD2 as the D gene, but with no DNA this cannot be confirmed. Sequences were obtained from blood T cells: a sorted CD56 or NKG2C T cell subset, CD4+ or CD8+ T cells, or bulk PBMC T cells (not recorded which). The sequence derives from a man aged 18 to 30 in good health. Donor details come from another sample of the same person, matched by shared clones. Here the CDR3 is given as CASHPGLAGVADTQYF.